This is a list of T cell receptor beta chains from one sample in a study of T cells in Graves' hyperthyroidism and ophthalmopathy. TCRdb ran MiXCR on the multiplex PCR reads and lists one entry per CDR3 protein. Of a few hundred thousand distinct CDR3 sequences detected, approximately 15% appear once; the ten largest clones hold around a fifth. The sequencing input was blood. The receptors originated from a woman in her twenties or thirties with Graves' ophthalmopathy. Both conserved end residues are part of each CDR3. The order of the fields is V gene, CDR3 protein.

>TRBV6-2/TRBV6-3
CASSYSATGPRGANVLTF
>TRBV5-4
CASSSPSGGETQYF
>TRBV6-1
CASSRGGLNTEAFF
>TRBV20-1
CSADGTIAGYNEQFF
>TRBV27
CASSVPGQGAYEQYF
>TRBV3-1
CASSQGPLRVSGELFF
>TRBV5-1
CASSTDRAGELFF
>TRBV20-1
CSARGFPGLAGGGTHNEQFF
>TRBV20-1
CSASRRGRATGANVLTF
>TRBV7-7
CASSLDRGGRETQYF
>TRBV7-9
CASSLVGALDEKLFF
>TRBV19
CASSHPRTGRVRDEQFF
>TRBV7-3
CASSLKGLHTGELFF
>TRBV28
CATTEVNTEAFF
>TRBV12-3/TRBV12-4
CASRPTGGITEAFF
>TRBV7-7
CASSLTGGVSDTQYF
>TRBV9
CASSGYSTGELFF
>TRBV20-1
CSARVERWGNTEAFF
>TRBV6-5
CASSYSSAGQETQYF
>TRBV19
CASSPAGSSNYGYTF
>TRBV20-1
CSAPYTKRSTEAFF
>TRBV6-1
CASRPRWLGNPSSGELFF
>TRBV24-1
CAAWSGARDEQYF
>TRBV19
CASTDRGTDTQYF
>TRBV5-5
CASSRLDRDYNEQFF
>TRBV6-1
CASKLSSGPGGFSEQYF
>TRBV11-2
CASSSWGQLNNEQFF
>TRBV7-2
CASRALAGGSDTQYF
>TRBV6-8
CASEGRTNYGYTF
>TRBV2
CVIRDNLYEQYF
>TRBV2
CASSQGLAAGQETQYF
>TRBV9
CASSVEGQGPLHF
>TRBV11-2
CASRAIPGLSGPLHF
>TRBV7-2
CASSLWGSTTDTQYF
>TRBV25-1
CASSPSRGRGAEAFF